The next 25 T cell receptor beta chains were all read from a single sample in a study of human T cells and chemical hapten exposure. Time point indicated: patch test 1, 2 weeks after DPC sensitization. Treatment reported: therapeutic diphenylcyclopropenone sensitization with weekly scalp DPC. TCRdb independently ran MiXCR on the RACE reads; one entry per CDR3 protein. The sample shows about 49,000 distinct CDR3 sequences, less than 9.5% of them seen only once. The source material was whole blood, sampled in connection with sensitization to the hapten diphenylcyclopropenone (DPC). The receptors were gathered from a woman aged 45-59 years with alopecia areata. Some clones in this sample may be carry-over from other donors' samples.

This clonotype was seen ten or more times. The DNA for the CDR3 is TGCGCCAGCAGCCAAGGCAGGGCGGGTCAGCCCCAGCATTTT. Encoded protein: CASSQGRAGQPQHF. The chain has TRBV4-3 and TRBJ1-5, with a tentative D call TRBD1 (5 bases). The CDR3 has 14 residues. V lost 1 base and J lost 6, with 10 bases in between. Germline V gene sequence: CDR1 LGHNA, CDR2 YSLEER.

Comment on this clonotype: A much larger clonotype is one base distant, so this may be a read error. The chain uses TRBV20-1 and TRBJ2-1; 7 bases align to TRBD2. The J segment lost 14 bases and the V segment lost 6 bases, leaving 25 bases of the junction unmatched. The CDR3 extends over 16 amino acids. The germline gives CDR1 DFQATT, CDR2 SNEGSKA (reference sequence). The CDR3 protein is CSAHPAGVGSLERKFF. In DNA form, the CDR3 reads TGCAGTGCCCATCCCGCGGGGGTCGGGTCACTAGAGAGGAAGTTCTTC.

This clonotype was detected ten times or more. The CDR3 DNA sequence: TGTGCCAGCAACCCTAGCGGAGGAAACTACGAGCAGTACTTC. Translating it yields CASNPSGGNYEQYF. The rearrangement links TRBV6-6 to TRBJ2-7; 7 positions agree with TRBD2. The CDR3 is made up of 14 amino acids. Germline lookup yields CDR1 MNHNY and CDR2 SVGAGI (reference sequence). The ends lost 7 bases at V and 3 bases at J; junction bases unmatched: 9.

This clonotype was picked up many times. CDR3 sequence: CSASGTSTGELFF. DNA of the CDR3: TGCAGTGCTAGCGGGACTTCCACCGGGGAGCTGTTTTTT. This chain connects TRBV20-1 to TRBJ2-2; a possible D gene is TRBD2 (6 bases). V shed 3 bases and J shed 4 bases, with 9 bases lying between them. CDR1 is DFQATT, CDR2 SNEGSKA, per germline (reference sequence). This CDR3 is built from 13 residues.

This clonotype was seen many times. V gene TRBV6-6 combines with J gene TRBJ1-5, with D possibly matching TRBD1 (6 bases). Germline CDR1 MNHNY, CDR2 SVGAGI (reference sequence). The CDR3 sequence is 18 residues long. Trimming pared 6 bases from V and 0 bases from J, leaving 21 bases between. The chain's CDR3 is CASSPQGQTIYSNQPQHF. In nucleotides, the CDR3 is TGTGCCAGCAGCCCACAGGGTCAAACGATTTATAGCAATCAGCCCCAGCATTTT.

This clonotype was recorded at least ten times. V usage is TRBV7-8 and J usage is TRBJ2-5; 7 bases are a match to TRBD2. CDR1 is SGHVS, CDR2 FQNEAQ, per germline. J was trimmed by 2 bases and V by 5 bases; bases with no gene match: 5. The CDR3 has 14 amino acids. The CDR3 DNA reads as TGTGCCAGCAGCACTTCTAGCGGACAAGAGACCCAGTACTTC. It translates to CASSTSSGQETQYF.

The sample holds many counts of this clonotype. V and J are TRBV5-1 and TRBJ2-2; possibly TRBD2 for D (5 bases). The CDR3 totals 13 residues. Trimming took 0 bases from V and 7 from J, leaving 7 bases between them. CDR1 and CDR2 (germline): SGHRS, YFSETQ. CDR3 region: CASSLGTGGELFF. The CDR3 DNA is TGCGCCAGCAGCTTGGGGACTGGCGGGGAGCTGTTTTTT. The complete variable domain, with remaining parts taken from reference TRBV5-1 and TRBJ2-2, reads KAGVTQTPRYLIKTRGQQVTLSCSPISGHRSVSWYQQTPGQGLQFLFEYFSETQRNKGNFPGRFSGRQFSNSRSEMNVSTLELGDSALYLCASSLGTGGELFFGEGSRLTVL.

The CDR3: CASSTPDRGPSNQPQHF. CDR3 in DNA: TGTGCCAGCAGCACCCCGGACAGGGGGCCAAGCAATCAGCCCCAGCATTTT. V is TRBV12-1 and J is TRBJ1-5; TRBD1, as called in the table, went unchecked against the DNA. TRBV12-1 is a recognized pseudogene. The CDR3 length is 17 residues.

This CDR3 reads CASSAVAGVSTEAFF. In nucleotides, the CDR3 is TGCGCCAGCAGCGCTGTTGCAGGGGTATCCACTGAAGCTTTCTTT. The rearrangement uses TRBV5-1 and TRBJ1-1, with D maybe TRBD1 (6 bases). This CDR3 spans 15 amino acids. With 4 bases removed from V and 4 bases from J, the gap between germline ends came to 17 bases. The germline gives CDR1 SGHRS, CDR2 YFSETQ.

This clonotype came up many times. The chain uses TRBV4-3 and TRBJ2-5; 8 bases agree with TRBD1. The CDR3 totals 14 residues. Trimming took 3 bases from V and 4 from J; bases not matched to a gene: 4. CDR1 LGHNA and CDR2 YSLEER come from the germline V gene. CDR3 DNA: TGCGCCAGCAGCCAGCAAACAGGGGGAGAGACCCAGTACTTC. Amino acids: CASSQQTGGETQYF.

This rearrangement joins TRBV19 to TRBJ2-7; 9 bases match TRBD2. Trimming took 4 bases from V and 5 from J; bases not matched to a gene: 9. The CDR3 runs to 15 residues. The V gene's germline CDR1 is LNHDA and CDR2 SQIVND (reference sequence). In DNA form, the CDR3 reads TGTGCCAGTAGTAGGGCTAGCGGGGAAACTGACGAGCAGTACTTC. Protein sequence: CASSRASGETDEQYF.

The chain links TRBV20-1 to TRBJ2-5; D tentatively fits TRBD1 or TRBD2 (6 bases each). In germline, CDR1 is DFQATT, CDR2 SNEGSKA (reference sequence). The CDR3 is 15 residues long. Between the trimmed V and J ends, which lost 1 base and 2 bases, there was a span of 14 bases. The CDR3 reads CSARVRDKTQETQYF. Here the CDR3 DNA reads TGCAGTGCTAGAGTGCGGGACAAGACACAAGAGACCCAGTACTTC.

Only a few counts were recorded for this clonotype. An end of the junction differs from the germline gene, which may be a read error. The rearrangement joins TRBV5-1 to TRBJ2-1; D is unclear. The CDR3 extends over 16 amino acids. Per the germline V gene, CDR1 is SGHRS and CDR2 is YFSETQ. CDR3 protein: CASSLGPPLSNNEQFF. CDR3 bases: TGCGCCAGCAGCTTGGGGCCCCCTCTCTCCAACAATGAGCAGTTCTTC.

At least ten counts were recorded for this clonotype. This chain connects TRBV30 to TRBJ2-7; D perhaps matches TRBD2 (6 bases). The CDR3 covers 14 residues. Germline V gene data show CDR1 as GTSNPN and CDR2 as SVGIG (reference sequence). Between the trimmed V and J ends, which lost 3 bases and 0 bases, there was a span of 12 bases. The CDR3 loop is CAWRTGRDSYEQYF. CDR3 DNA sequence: TGTGCCTGGAGGACTGGGCGGGACTCCTACGAGCAGTACTTC.

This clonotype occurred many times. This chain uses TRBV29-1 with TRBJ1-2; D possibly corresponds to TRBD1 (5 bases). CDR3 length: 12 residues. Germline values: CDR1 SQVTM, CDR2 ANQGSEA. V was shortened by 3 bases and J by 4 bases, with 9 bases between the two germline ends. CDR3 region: CSVEAGTYGYTF. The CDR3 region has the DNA TGCAGCGTTGAGGCAGGGACCTATGGCTACACCTTC. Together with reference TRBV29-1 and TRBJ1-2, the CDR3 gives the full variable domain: SAVISQKPSRDICQRGTSLTIQCQVDSQVTMMFWYRQQPGQSLTLIATANQGSEATYESGFVIDKFPISRPNLTFSTLTVSNMSPEDSSIYLCSVEAGTYGYTFGSGTRLTVV.

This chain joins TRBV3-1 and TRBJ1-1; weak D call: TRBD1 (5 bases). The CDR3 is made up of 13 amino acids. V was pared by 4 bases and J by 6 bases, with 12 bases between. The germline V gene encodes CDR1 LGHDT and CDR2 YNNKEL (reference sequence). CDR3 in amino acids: CASSPLVQAEAFF. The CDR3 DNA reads TGTGCCAGCAGCCCCTTGGTACAGGCTGAAGCTTTCTTT.

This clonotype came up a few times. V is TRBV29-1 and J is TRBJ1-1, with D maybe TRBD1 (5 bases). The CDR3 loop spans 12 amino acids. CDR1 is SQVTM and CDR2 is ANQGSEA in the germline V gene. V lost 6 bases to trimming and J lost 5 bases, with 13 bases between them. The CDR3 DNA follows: TGCAGCGTGGACGACAGTGGGACTGAAGCTTTCTTT. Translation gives CSVDDSGTEAFF.

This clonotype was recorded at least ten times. The CDR3 loop reads CASSPRGLAGTYEQYF. The CDR3 region has the DNA TGTGCCAGCAGTCCCCGGGGACTAGCGGGAACCTACGAGCAGTACTTC. This sequence joins TRBV28 and TRBJ2-7, with TRBD2 matching over 13 bases. This CDR3 has 16 amino acids. Germline values: CDR1 MDHEN, CDR2 SYDVKM. V lost 5 bases and J lost 2; bases outside the gene matches: 6.

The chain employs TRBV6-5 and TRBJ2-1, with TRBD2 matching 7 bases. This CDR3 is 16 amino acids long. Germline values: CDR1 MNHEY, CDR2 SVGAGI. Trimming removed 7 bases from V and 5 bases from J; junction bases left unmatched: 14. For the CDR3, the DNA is TGTGCCAGCACCTCTTCTGGTGGGAGGGCCAACAATGAGCAGTTCTTC. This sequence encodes CASTSSGGRANNEQFF.

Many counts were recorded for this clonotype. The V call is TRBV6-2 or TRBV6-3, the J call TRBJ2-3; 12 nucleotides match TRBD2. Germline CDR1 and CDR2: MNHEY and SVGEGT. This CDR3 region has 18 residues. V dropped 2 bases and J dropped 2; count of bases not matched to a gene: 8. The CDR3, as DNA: TGTGCCAGCAGTTACCTAGCGGGAGGGAGGCGTGACACAGATACGCAGTATTTT. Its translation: CASSYLAGGRRDTDTQYF.

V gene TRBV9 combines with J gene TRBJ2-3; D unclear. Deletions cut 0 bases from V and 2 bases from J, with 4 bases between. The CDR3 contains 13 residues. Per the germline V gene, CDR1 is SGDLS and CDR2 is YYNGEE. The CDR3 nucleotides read TGTGCCAGCAGCGTAGAACCCACAGATACGCAGTATTTT. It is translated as CASSVEPTDTQYF.

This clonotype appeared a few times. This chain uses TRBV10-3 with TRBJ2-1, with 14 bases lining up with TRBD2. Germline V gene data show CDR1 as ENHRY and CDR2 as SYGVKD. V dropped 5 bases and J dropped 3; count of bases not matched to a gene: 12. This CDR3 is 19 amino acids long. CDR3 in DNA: TGTGCCATCAGTAAGACTAGCGGGAGGGACGGAATGGGCTACAATGAGCAGTTCTTC. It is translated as CAISKTSGRDGMGYNEQFF.

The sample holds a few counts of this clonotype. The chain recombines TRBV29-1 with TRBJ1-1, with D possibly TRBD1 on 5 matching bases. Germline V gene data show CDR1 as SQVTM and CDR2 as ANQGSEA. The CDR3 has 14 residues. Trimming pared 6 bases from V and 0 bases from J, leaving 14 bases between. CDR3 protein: CSVIHRYMNTEAFF. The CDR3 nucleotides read TGCAGCGTAATACACAGGTATATGAACACTGAAGCTTTCTTT.

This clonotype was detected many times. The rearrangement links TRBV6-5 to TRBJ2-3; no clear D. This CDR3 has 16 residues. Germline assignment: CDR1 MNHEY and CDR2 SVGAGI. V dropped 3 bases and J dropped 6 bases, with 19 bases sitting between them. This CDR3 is CASSYSETQMLDTQYF. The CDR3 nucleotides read TGTGCCAGCAGTTATTCAGAGACCCAGATGCTCGATACGCAGTATTTT.

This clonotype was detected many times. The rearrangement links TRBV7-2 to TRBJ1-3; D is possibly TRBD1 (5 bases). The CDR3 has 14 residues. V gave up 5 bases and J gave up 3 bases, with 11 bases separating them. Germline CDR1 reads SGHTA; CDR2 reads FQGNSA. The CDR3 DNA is TGTGCCAGCAGCCCTGACAGATATGGAAACACCATATATTTT. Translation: CASSPDRYGNTIYF.